The text below deals with one T cell receptor (beta chain). The antigen is not known. The sample comes from a study of T cell responses to AZD1222 COVID-19 vaccine. Broader study findings: Donors were largely white British and mainly female; clonal diversity was possibly underestimated.

Profiled with immunoSEQ multiplex PCR; TCRdb holds only in-frame clones, not every one. This table has 150,000 or so clones, over 80% appearing once. Specimen: peripheral blood, collected 28 days after the second AZD1222 dose. The sequence was obtained from an adult who received the AZD1222 COVID-19 vaccine.

This chain's CDR3 is CASSVDRESGELFF. CDR3 bases: TGTGCCAGCAGCGTTGACAGGGAATCCGGGGAGCTGTTTTTT. The chain links TRBV9 to TRBJ2-2; TRBD1 matches 7 bases. The CDR3 extends over 14 amino acids. Per the germline V gene, CDR1 is SGDLS and CDR2 is YYNGEE. Trimming at V came to 2 bases and at J to 6 bases, leaving 4 bases not matched to a gene.